This T cell receptor (beta chain) was identified during a study of blood T cell repertoires in COVID-19. As handled by the study authors: Cell counts per sample came from amplifying reference gene primers. Sequenced by immunoSEQ multiplex PCR; TCRdb stores in-frame clones only, minus some. The D gene and trimming were derived from the DNA, and the V and J assignments and clone size from that table. The data show approximately 40,000 clones, about 85% seen once. While infection was still active, Seattle patients were enrolled and then followed longitudinally. CDR3 length: 14 residues. Looked up from germline, CDR1 is SEHNR and CDR2 is FQNEAQ (reference sequence). Trimming at V came to 5 bases and at J to 7 bases, leaving 10 bases not matched to a gene.

This sequence was found in a man aged 55 to 70 with COVID-19, enrolled during active disease. The sequencing sample was made of peripheral blood. The chain is built from TRBV7-9 and TRBJ2-5; 7 bases agree with TRBD1. The CDR3 sequence is CASSLDRAEGTQYF. The CDR3 coding sequence is TGTGCCAGCAGCCTAGACAGGGCTGAGGGGACCCAGTACTTC. The full variable domain, rest sourced from reference TRBV7-9 and TRBJ2-5, is DTGVSQNPRHKITKRGQNVTFRCDPISEHNRLYWYRQTLGQGPEFLTYFQNEAQLEKSRLLSDRFSAERPKGSFSTLEIQRTEQGDSAMYLCASSLDRAEGTQYFGPGTRLLVL.